This T cell receptor (beta chain) was obtained from a study of a mutant IDH1 vaccine in newly diagnosed glioma. Study context: Mean patient age was around 40 years; roughly 62% were male and about 38% female.

As for time point: baseline, week 1 (first vaccination visit). Treatment: pre-vaccination baseline after standard-of-care therapy. Produced via immunoSEQ multiplex PCR; TCRdb's table is partial and in-frame only. The sample has tens of thousands of clones; 75% to 85% are singletons. V lost 4 bases and J lost 7; bases outside the gene matches: 12. In germline, CDR1 is SGHNT, CDR2 YYREEE (reference sequence). The CDR3 totals 15 residues. Sequenced material: PBMCs, taken from a glioma patient treated with radiotherapy, temozolomide or both. The clonotype originates from a man aged 35 to 55 with glioma. Some clones in this sample may be carry-over from other donors' samples. V is TRBV5-4 and J is TRBJ2-7, with 9 positions matching TRBD1. This CDR3 is CASSPTRDRAGEQYF. The CDR3 nucleotides read TGTGCCAGCAGCCCCACCCGGGACAGGGCAGGGGAGCAGTACTTC. The full variable domain, in which reference TRBV5-4 and TRBJ2-7 provide the parts outside the CDR3, is ETGVTQSPTHLIKTRGQQVTLRCSSQSGHNTVSWYQQALGQGPQFIFQYYREEENGRGNFPPRFSGLQFPNYSSELNVNALELDDSALYLCASSPTRDRAGEQYFGPGTRLTVT.